A single sample gave rise to the 17 T cell receptor beta chains below, sequenced in a study of regulatory T cells in long-lasting Graves disease. Arm-PCR of CDR3 regions and iRepertoire HTBI primers were used to build TCR beta libraries. In TCRdb, the multiplex PCR reads were re-called with MiXCR into one record per CDR3 protein. This sample has under 300,000 distinct CDR3 sequences, with just over 20% found just once. Stated time point: newly diagnosed GD, antithyroid drugs for less than 3 months. Generation of the TCR library employed RNA extracted from PBMCs. Sample: peripheral blood mononuclear cells (PBMCs), taken at new diagnosis, from a patient treated with antithyroid drugs. The receptors derive from a female donor with Graves disease.

Turning to this clonotype: Since a far larger clone is one base different, this is likely a read error. The chain combines TRBV11-3 with TRBJ2-7; tentatively, D is TRBD2 (5 bases). The CDR3 sequence is 14 residues long. V dropped 5 bases and J dropped 5 bases, with 16 bases sitting between them. Germline V gene sequence: CDR1 SGHNT, CDR2 YENEEA. The CDR3 protein is CASSHGQEEDEQYF. DNA of the CDR3: TGTGCCAGCAGCCATGGCCAGGAGGAAGACGAGCAGTACTTC.

Points on this clonotype: This likely came from a read error, as a far larger clone is one base away. The rearrangement links TRBV20-1 to TRBJ2-5; 10 bases match TRBD1. Trimming cost V 0 bases and J 11 bases; bases outside gene matches: 12. Germline assignment: CDR1 DFQATT and CDR2 SNEGSKA (reference sequence). This CDR3 comprises 15 residues. The CDR3 nucleotides are TGCAGTGCTAGAGATCGGACAGGGGGGAGCAATGAGCAGTACTTC. Translated: CSARDRTGGSNEQYF.

This clonotype has ten or more counts. The rearrangement joins TRBV20-1 to TRBJ2-7, with TRBD1 matching over 7 bases. There are 14 residues in the CDR3. V was clipped by 1 base and J by 7 bases; unmatched bases: 10. Germline V CDR1 and CDR2: DFQATT, SNEGSKA (reference sequence). The CDR3 reads CSARGQGSEVEQYF. The CDR3 DNA sequence: TGCAGTGCTAGAGGACAGGGATCGGAAGTGGAGCAGTACTTC.

This clonotype was counted at least ten times. This chain joins TRBV5-1 and TRBJ2-7; weak D call: TRBD2 (5 bases). The V end was cut by 4 bases, the J end by 7 bases, with 18 bases between. Germline V gives CDR1 SGHRS, CDR2 YFSETQ. CDR3 size: 14 residues. The CDR3 DNA reads TGCGCCAGCAGCCCCGACGGGAAGTCCGGGGAGCAGTACTTC. Amino acid sequence: CASSPDGKSGEQYF. Drawing the rest from reference TRBV5-1 and TRBJ2-7, the complete variable domain is KAGVTQTPRYLIKTRGQQVTLSCSPISGHRSVSWYQQTPGQGLQFLFEYFSETQRNKGNFPGRFSGRQFSNSRSEMNVSTLELGDSALYLCASSPDGKSGEQYFGPGTRLTVT.

This clonotype was counted many times. CDR3 loop: CASRFEREQDTQYF. The CDR3 nucleotides read TGTGCCAGCAGGTTTGAGCGGGAGCAAGATACGCAGTATTTT. The genes are TRBV2 and TRBJ2-3, with TRBD2 matching over 8 bases. V was pared by 6 bases and J by 5 bases, with 7 bases of the junction left unmatched. The CDR3 is 14 amino acids. Germline CDR1 and CDR2: SNHLY and FYNNEI.

The chain couples TRBV11-2 to TRBJ2-3; 10 nucleotides align to TRBD1. The CDR3 spans 16 residues. V dropped 2 bases and J dropped 2; count of bases not matched to a gene: 4. Germline assignment: CDR1 SGHAT and CDR2 FQNNGV. Here the CDR3 DNA reads TGTGCCAGCAGCTTACTCGACAGGGGGCACACAGATACGCAGTATTTT. As protein: CASSLLDRGHTDTQYF.

A note on this clonotype: This may be a read error: a much more frequent sequence differs by one nucleotide. This chain connects TRBV4-3 to TRBJ2-2; maybe TRBD2 (5 bases). CDR3 length: 15 amino acids. The V gene lost 3 bases and the J gene lost 0 bases, with 8 bases spanning the gap. Germline values: CDR1 LGHNA, CDR2 YSLEER. CDR3 sequence reads: CASSHEGTNTGELFF. In DNA form, the CDR3 reads TGCGCCAGCAGCCATGAGGGCACGAACACCGGGGAGCTGTTTTTT.

This clonotype was detected only a few times. J is TRBJ2-3 and V is TRBV29-1; D is undetermined. This CDR3 is 16 amino acids long. Germline assignment: CDR1 SQVTM and CDR2 ANQGSEA. Trimming cost V 1 base and J 0 bases, with 14 bases left between them. CDR3 protein: CSVEAPERTSTDTQYF. Here the CDR3 DNA reads TGCAGCGTTGAAGCCCCCGAACGTACTAGCACAGATACGCAGTATTTT.

This clonotype came up a few times. The chain uses TRBV9 and TRBJ1-5; a weak D match, TRBD1 (5 bases). CDR1 is SGDLS and CDR2 is YYNGEE in the germline V gene. V dropped 3 bases and J dropped 6 bases, with 13 bases sitting between them. CDR3 length equals 14 residues. Here the CDR3 reads CASSGGRGGQPQHF. The CDR3 nucleotides are TGTGCCAGCAGCGGAGGGAGGGGCGGTCAGCCCCAGCATTTT.

The gene calls are TRBV2 and TRBJ2-3; TRBD2 matches 12 bases. Germline V gene sequence: CDR1 SNHLY, CDR2 FYNNEI. J lost 5 bases, V lost 5 bases, and 8 bases had no gene match. The CDR3 consists of 16 residues. Here the CDR3 reads CASSRGLAGKVDTQYF. CDR3 nucleotide sequence: TGTGCCAGCAGTCGAGGACTAGCGGGGAAGGTAGATACGCAGTATTTT.

This clonotype was detected only once. A far larger clone is just one base off, so this is likely a read error. Lacking the conserved final phenylalanine or tryptophan, this CDR3 likely reflects a read error. The J gene is TRBJ2-4, the V gene TRBV11-1; TRBD1 agrees at 9 bases. This CDR3 is 14 amino acids long. Germline V CDR1 and CDR2: SGHAT, FQDESV (reference sequence). The J segment lost 7 bases and the V segment lost 5 bases, leaving 6 bases of the junction unmatched. Here the CDR3 DNA reads TGTGCCAGCAGCCCAGGACAGGGGACCAACATTCAGTACCTC. Its protein is CASSPGQGTNIQYL.

This clonotype was observed many times. V gene TRBV30 combines with J gene TRBJ1-2; maybe TRBD1 (5 bases). Germline-derived CDR1 and CDR2 are GTSNPN and SVGIG (reference sequence). The germline V and J ends were trimmed by 1 base and 11 bases, with 14 bases remaining between them. The CDR3 sequence is 12 residues long. The CDR3 DNA follows: TGTGCCTGGAGTGAGGGCAGGGAATCATACACCTTC. Amino acids: CAWSEGRESYTF. Full variable domain (rest looked up from reference TRBV30 and TRBJ1-2): SQTIHQWPATLVQPVGSPLSLECTVEGTSNPNLYWYRQAAGRGLQLLFYSVGIGQISSEVPQNLSASRPQDRQFILSSKKLLLSDSGFYLCAWSEGRESYTFGSGTRLTVV.

The table lists this clonotype with many counts. The V call is TRBV7-3, the J call TRBJ2-7, with no clear D. There are 13 residues in the CDR3. Germline V lookup: CDR1 SGHTA, CDR2 FQGTGA. V lost 5 bases to trimming and J lost 4 bases, with 12 bases between them. CDR3 DNA sequence: TGTGCCAGCAGCCCAACGACCGGGTACGAGCAGTACTTC. Protein sequence: CASSPTTGYEQYF.

This clonotype has a single count. This CDR3 fails to terminate in the conserved phenylalanine or tryptophan, so it likely reflects a read error. V and J are TRBV10-1 and TRBJ1-1; no reliable D call. CDR1 is WNHNN, CDR2 SYGVQD, per germline (reference sequence). The germline V and J ends were trimmed by 3 bases and 6 bases, with 11 bases remaining between them. The CDR3 consists of 13 residues. For the CDR3, the DNA is TGCGCCAGCAGTGATGGTCCGAAGGCTGAAGCTTTCCTT. Encoded protein: CASSDGPKAEAFL.

The table lists this clonotype with many counts. The chain uses TRBV20-1 and TRBJ2-7; 8 nucleotides line up with TRBD1. The CDR3 runs to 15 residues. V lost 0 bases to trimming and J lost 4 bases; unmatched junction nucleotides: 8. Germline V lookup: CDR1 DFQATT, CDR2 SNEGSKA (reference sequence). The chain's CDR3 is CSARDLRQGIYEQYF. The DNA of the CDR3 is TGCAGTGCTAGAGATCTCAGACAGGGGATTTACGAGCAGTACTTC.

V is TRBV20-1 and J is TRBJ2-5, with TRBD2 matching over 11 bases. The V segment lost 5 bases and the J segment 1 base; nucleotides outside the gene matches: 3. The length of the CDR3 is 14 residues. Germline V gene data show CDR1 as DFQATT and CDR2 as SNEGSKA (reference sequence). The CDR3 DNA sequence: TGCAGTGCTGAGACTAGCGGGGTCCAAGAGACCCAGTACTTC. Translation gives CSAETSGVQETQYF.

This clonotype was picked up many times. This chain links TRBV6-1 with TRBJ2-7, with D hard to call. With 6 bases removed from V and 3 bases from J, the gap between germline ends came to 15 bases. The CDR3 sequence is 14 residues long. Germline assignment: CDR1 MNHNS and CDR2 SASEGT. CDR3 sequence (DNA): TGTGCCAGCAGGTCGACATCCCTCCGCTACGAGCAGTACTTC. Its protein product is CASRSTSLRYEQYF.